This entry is about one TCR beta chain. Its target is not known. The record originates from a study of T cells after yellow fever vaccination. Regarding the study as a whole: Peaking faster, on day 5 versus 15, the secondary response was nonetheless weaker. The booster saw the reappearance of most primary-vaccination clones (around 95% CD4, roughly 90% CD8).

For TCR, cDNA came from 5'RACE template switching, which added a universal primer site and UMIs. TCRdb re-called the 5' RACE reads with MiXCR, one entry per CDR3 protein. The sample yields roughly 400,000 distinct CDR3 sequences, 15% to 20% seen once. The CDR3 covers 16 residues. V lost 0 bases to trimming and J lost 3 bases, with 13 bases between them. Germline CDR1 is WNHNN and CDR2 is SYGVQD (reference sequence). The chain recombines TRBV10-1 with TRBJ2-3; no definite D call. This receptor was identified in a young man who received the YFV17D yellow fever vaccine. The material was PBMCs, obtained before the yellow fever booster vaccination. CDR3: CASSESPSLGTDTQYF. The CDR3 DNA reads TGCGCCAGCAGTGAGTCGCCCAGCCTAGGGACAGATACGCAGTATTTT.